This T cell receptor beta chain emerged from a study of T cell responses to AZD1222 COVID-19 vaccine. Overall study findings and caveats: Only 5 or 6 AZD1222 recipients tested seropositive at baseline. Most donors were white British, females outnumbered males, and clonal diversity was possibly underestimated. When two AZD1222 doses had been given, Spike-specific TCR breadth and depth rose.

Libraries were prepared by immunoSEQ multiplex PCR; TCRdb keeps only in-frame clonotypes and omits some of them. The table includes 90,000 to 100,000 clones, 65% to 85% detected once. Comment on this clone: Its target is unknown.

The germline gives CDR1 SGHAT, CDR2 FQDESV (reference sequence). There are 15 residues in the CDR3. With V trimmed by 3 bases and J by 6 bases, 4 bases remained unmatched. Whether given at about 4 or about 12 weeks, second doses were pooled. The chain recombines TRBV11-1 with TRBJ2-1; 11 bases are a match to TRBD1. The sequence derives from an adult who received the AZD1222 COVID-19 vaccine. Specimen: peripheral blood, collected 28 days after the second AZD1222 dose. The CDR3 protein is CASSLGQGVFNEQFF. CDR3 nucleotides: TGTGCCAGCAGCTTGGGACAGGGGGTTTTCAATGAGCAGTTCTTC.